This TCR beta chain comes out of a study of blood T cell repertoires in COVID-19. Original processing notes: Amplification of reference gene primers provided the estimated nucleated cell counts. Profiled with immunoSEQ multiplex PCR; TCRdb holds only in-frame clones, not every one. V and J calls and clone size are those listed in that table; D and trimming were worked out from the DNA. Here the sample spans about 71,000 clones, more than 80% being singletons. The CDR3 totals 17 residues. J lost 4 bases, V lost 6 bases, and 14 bases had no gene match. Germline V gene data show CDR1 as MNHEY and CDR2 as SVGEGT.

The sequence came from a man aged 25-40 years with acute or convalescent COVID-19. The rearrangement joins TRBV6-2 or TRBV6-3 to TRBJ2-7; TRBD2 aligns across 11 bases. What was sequenced was peripheral blood. The CDR3 here is CASSHLGLAELSYEQYF. The CDR3 DNA is TGTGCCAGCAGCCACCTGGGACTAGCGGAGCTCTCTTACGAGCAGTACTTC.